This passage covers 32 T cell receptor beta chains from one sample sequenced in a study of PD-L1 blockade in urothelial cancer. Assay used: immunoSEQ multiplex PCR; TCRdb lists only in-frame clones, some missing. The table has about 84,000 clones, about 81% seen once; the top ten hold 8% to 9.5%. Specimen: PBMCs, collected around atezolizumab (anti-PD-L1) treatment. The receptor source for this set is a man aged 65 to 79 with urothelial cancer.

The rearrangement uses TRBV11-3 and TRBJ2-7; the match to TRBD1 covers 8 bases. This CDR3 is 14 amino acids long. In germline, CDR1 is SGHNT, CDR2 YENEEA. The J segment lost 2 bases and the V segment lost 2 bases, leaving 2 bases of the junction unmatched. CDR3 protein: CASSLNRGTYEQYF. For the CDR3, the DNA is TGTGCCAGCAGCTTAAACAGGGGGACCTACGAGCAGTACTTC.

The V and J genes are TRBV7-2 and TRBJ2-1; 9 bases agree with TRBD1. Germline-derived CDR1 and CDR2 are SGHTA and FQGNSA. The CDR3 spans 16 residues. Unmatched junction bases numbered 10, after V lost 6 bases and J lost 4 bases. The CDR3: CASRYPGTGTYNEQFF. The CDR3 nucleotides are TGTGCCAGCAGATACCCCGGGACAGGGACATACAATGAGCAGTTCTTC. The variable domain in full, with the rest retrieved from reference TRBV7-2 and TRBJ2-1, is GAGVSQSPSNKVTEKGKDVELRCDPISGHTALYWYRQSLGQGLEFLIYFQGNSAPDKSGLPSDRFSAERTGGSVSTLTIQRTQQEDSAVYLCASRYPGTGTYNEQFFGPGTRLTVL.

The V gene is TRBV19, the J gene TRBJ1-1; D is uncertain. The CDR3 is made up of 16 amino acids. Trimming shortened V by 8 bases and J by 0 bases, and 19 bases separated the two germline ends. Germline CDR1 is LNHDA and CDR2 is SQIVND (reference sequence). DNA of the CDR3: TGTGCCAGTGTTAAGAGGCAGAGGAGGATGAACACTGAAGCTTTCTTT. This encodes CASVKRQRRMNTEAFF.

This chain connects TRBV6-1 to TRBJ2-2; 7 positions agree with TRBD2. The germline V gene encodes CDR1 MNHNS and CDR2 SASEGT. V was clipped by 3 bases and J by 2 bases; unmatched bases: 9. The CDR3 totals 17 residues. As DNA, the CDR3 is TGTGCCAGCAGTGAGGTTCTAGCGGTGATTAACACCGGGGAGCTGTTTTTT. This encodes CASSEVLAVINTGELFF.

For the CDR3, the DNA is TGTGCCAGCAGCTGGGGAGTGGGGGCGGGAGAGACCCAGTACTTC. Encoded protein: CASSWGVGAGETQYF. This rearrangement joins TRBV5-6 to TRBJ2-5, with a possible D match to TRBD1 (6 bases). Germline assignment: CDR1 SGHDT and CDR2 YYEEEE. This CDR3 is built from 15 residues. The germline V and J ends were trimmed by 3 bases and 4 bases, with 16 bases remaining between them.

Here the CDR3 DNA reads TGTGCCAGCAGTGCACAGGGAAGGGGCACTGAAGCTTTCTTT. Encoded protein: CASSAQGRGTEAFF. The chain carries TRBV25-1 and TRBJ1-1, with a tentative D call TRBD1 (6 bases). Looked up from germline, CDR1 is MGHDK and CDR2 is SYGVNS. Trimming shortened V by 4 bases and J by 4 bases, and 13 bases separated the two germline ends. There are 14 residues in the CDR3.

This clone appeared once. V usage is TRBV10-2 and J usage is TRBJ1-5; TRBD1 might be the D (5 bases). Germline lookup yields CDR1 WSHSY and CDR2 SAAADI. V lost 5 bases, J lost 1 base, and 9 bases lay in between. This CDR3 is 14 amino acids long. CDR3 sequence reads: CASSTGGSNQPQHF. Here the CDR3 DNA reads TGCGCCAGCAGTACCGGGGGGAGCAATCAGCCCCAGCATTTT.

This clone was detected a few times. The J gene is TRBJ1-2, the V gene TRBV5-6; 11 nucleotides align to TRBD1. Germline CDR1 is SGHDT and CDR2 is YYEEEE. Trimming at V came to 6 bases and at J to 4 bases, leaving 8 bases not matched to a gene. There are 15 residues in the CDR3. CDR3 nucleotide sequence: TGTGCCAGCACCGAGGACAGGGGGCGAAGCTATGGCTACACCTTC. As protein: CASTEDRGRSYGYTF.

The chain links TRBV5-6 to TRBJ2-3; D may be TRBD2 (6 bases). The CDR3 sequence is 15 residues long. Germline-derived CDR1 and CDR2 are SGHDT and YYEEEE. V was cut by 0 bases and J by 0 bases, with 8 bases left in between. This chain's CDR3 is CASSLVSGSTDTQYF. In DNA, the CDR3 is TGTGCCAGCAGCTTGGTCAGCGGGAGCACAGATACGCAGTATTTT.

The genes are TRBV14 and TRBJ2-1, with TRBD2 matching over 9 bases. The trim removed 6 bases at V and 7 bases at J, leaving 16 bases unmatched. The CDR3 has 17 amino acids. From germline, CDR1 is SGHDN and CDR2 FVKESK. The CDR3 protein is CASSRLAGGMNTNEQFF. The CDR3 DNA reads TGTGCCAGCAGTCGCCTGGCGGGGGGGATGAATACAAATGAGCAGTTCTTC. Full variable domain (remainder filled in from reference TRBV14 and TRBJ2-1): EAGVTQFPSHSVIEKGQTVTLRCDPISGHDNLYWYRRVMGKEIKFLLHFVKESKQDESGMPNNRFLAERTGGTYSTLKVQPAELEDSGVYFCASSRLAGGMNTNEQFFGPGTRLTVL.

The chain employs TRBV7-3 and TRBJ1-1; TRBD1 agrees at 9 bases. The CDR3 loop spans 13 amino acids. The V gene's germline CDR1 is SGHTA and CDR2 FQGTGA. With 4 bases clipped from V and 8 bases from J, the junction kept 5 bases outside the gene matches. The CDR3: CASSSGTGSEAFF. The CDR3 nucleotides read TGTGCCAGCAGCTCAGGGACAGGGTCGGAAGCTTTCTTT.

The chain links TRBV18 to TRBJ2-1; 7 bases line up with TRBD1. The CDR3 sequence is 16 residues long. V lost 5 bases and J lost 1; bases outside the gene matches: 8. Germline V gene data show CDR1 as KGHSH and CDR2 as LQKENI. The CDR3 loop is CASSAYRGDSYNEQFF. The CDR3 nucleotides are TGTGCCAGCTCAGCTTACAGGGGTGATTCCTACAATGAGCAGTTCTTC. The whole variable domain, filled in from reference TRBV18 and TRBJ2-1, reads NAGVMQNPRHLVRRRGQEARLRCSPMKGHSHVYWYRQLPEEGLKFMVYLQKENIIDESGMPKERFSAEFPKEGPSILRIQQVVRGDSAAYFCASSAYRGDSYNEQFFGPGTRLTVL.

The chain employs TRBV6-6 and TRBJ2-1, with D tentatively TRBD2 (5 bases). Germline V gene lookup returns CDR1 MNHNY and CDR2 SVGAGI (reference sequence). V dropped 7 bases and J dropped 7 bases, with 11 bases sitting between them. The CDR3 spans 12 residues. The CDR3 region is CASTGNVNEQFF. As DNA, the CDR3 is TGTGCCAGCACGGGGAATGTAAATGAGCAGTTCTTC.

The genes are TRBV21-1 and TRBJ2-3; the listed D gene, TRBD2, was not tested against the DNA. TRBV21-1 corresponds to a pseudogene. This CDR3 has 16 residues. Here the CDR3 reads CASSKGASGAPDTQYF. In DNA form, the CDR3 reads TGTGCCAGCAGCAAAGGGGCTAGCGGGGCCCCAGATACGCAGTATTTT.

V gene TRBV4-1 combines with J gene TRBJ2-3, with TRBD2 matching over 9 bases. With 3 bases clipped from V and 0 bases from J, the junction kept 7 bases outside the gene matches. This CDR3 spans 17 amino acids. Looked up from germline, CDR1 is MGHRA and CDR2 is YSYEKL. The CDR3 reads CASSHTPSGTSTDTQYF. The CDR3 DNA is TGCGCCAGCAGCCACACCCCTAGCGGGACCAGCACAGATACGCAGTATTTT.

This sequence joins TRBV20-1 and TRBJ2-3, with 7 bases matching TRBD1. There are 11 residues in the CDR3. Germline values: CDR1 DFQATT, CDR2 SNEGSKA (reference sequence). CDR3: CSEGGADTQYF. The DNA for the CDR3 is TGCAGCGAAGGGGGCGCAGATACGCAGTATTTT.

The chain joins TRBV14 to TRBJ2-7, with D possibly matching TRBD1 (6 bases). Germline assignment: CDR1 SGHDN and CDR2 FVKESK. The CDR3 contains 15 residues. The V gene lost 2 bases and the J gene lost 2 bases, with 13 bases spanning the gap. The chain's CDR3 is CASSQNGQRAYEQYF. The CDR3 DNA reads TGTGCCAGCAGCCAAAACGGACAGAGAGCCTACGAGCAGTACTTC.

This clone has a handful of counts. The chain couples TRBV7-9 to TRBJ2-3, with 7 bases fitting TRBD2. The CDR3 has 14 residues. CDR1 is SEHNR, CDR2 FQNEAQ, per germline (reference sequence). The J segment lost 5 bases and the V segment lost 0 bases, leaving 2 bases of the junction unmatched. The CDR3 loop is CASSLAGGEDTQYF. Here the CDR3 DNA reads TGTGCCAGCAGCTTAGCGGGAGGGGAAGATACGCAGTATTTT.

The V call is TRBV19, the J call TRBJ2-1; D gene uncertain. The ends were cut back, 2 bases at V and 10 bases at J, with 12 bases in the middle. Germline V gene data show CDR1 as LNHDA and CDR2 as SQIVND (reference sequence). This CDR3 is 13 amino acids long. CDR3: CASSIFSLGEQFF. CDR3 DNA: TGTGCCAGTAGTATATTTAGTCTAGGAGAGCAGTTCTTC.

With regard to this clone: One end of the junction varies from germline; a read error may be responsible. CDR3 sequence: CASSVAGGPGEQFF. In DNA, the CDR3 is TGTGCCAGCAGCGTAGCGGGGGGGCCCGGGGAGCAGTTCTTC. This chain joins TRBV7-9 and TRBJ2-1; 11 bases agree with TRBD2. CDR1 is SEHNR and CDR2 is FQNEAQ in the germline V gene (reference sequence). CDR3 length: 14 residues.

V usage is TRBV10-3 and J usage is TRBJ1-2; no clear D gene. Germline CDR1 and CDR2: ENHRY and SYGVKD. This CDR3 spans 16 amino acids. Trimming cost V 2 bases and J 0 bases, with 13 bases left between them. Written as DNA, the CDR3 is TGTGCCATCAGTGAGACCCCTTGGGCGCCTAACTATGGCTACACCTTC. Amino acid sequence: CAISETPWAPNYGYTF.

The V and J genes are TRBV2 and TRBJ2-3; TRBD2 aligns across 9 bases. The length of the CDR3 is 18 residues. Germline CDR1 SNHLY, CDR2 FYNNEI. The V gene end was trimmed by 0 bases and the J gene end by 0 bases; junction bases not matched to a gene: 7. CDR3 residues: CASSEAETSGLSTDTQYF. CDR3 DNA: TGTGCCAGCAGTGAAGCCGAGACTAGCGGACTTAGCACAGATACGCAGTATTTT. The variable domain in full, completed from reference TRBV2 and TRBJ2-3, reads EPEVTQTPSHQVTQMGQEVILRCVPISNHLYFYWYRQILGQKVEFLVSFYNNEISEKSEIFDDQFSVERPDGSNFTLKIRSTKLEDSAMYFCASSEAETSGLSTDTQYFGPGTRLTVL.

The chain employs TRBV9 and TRBJ2-1, with TRBD1 identical over 8 bases. The V segment lost 0 bases and the J segment 6 bases; nucleotides outside the gene matches: 8. This CDR3 region has 16 residues. CDR1 SGDLS and CDR2 YYNGEE come from the germline V gene. CDR3 loop: CASSVVGQGTSNEQFF. CDR3 bases: TGTGCCAGCAGCGTAGTCGGACAGGGAACCTCCAATGAGCAGTTCTTC.

This chain links TRBV5-6 with TRBJ2-5, with a possible D match to TRBD2 (5 bases). This CDR3 comprises 13 residues. Germline lookup yields CDR1 SGHDT and CDR2 YYEEEE. The V end was cut by 1 base, the J end by 5 bases, with 9 bases between. The CDR3 DNA is TGTGCCAGCAGCTTGCCACAGCGGGAGACCCAGTACTTC. This gives the protein CASSLPQRETQYF.

J is TRBJ2-2 and V is TRBV30, with 8 bases fitting TRBD2. The CDR3 has 14 residues. Germline CDR1 is GTSNPN and CDR2 is SVGIG (reference sequence). After removal of 7 bases from V and 0 bases from J, the junction contained 4 bases not matched to a gene. The CDR3 nucleotides read TGTGCCTCCTCGCGGGGGGCGAACACCGGGGAGCTGTTTTTT. Translated: CASSRGANTGELFF.

The chain carries TRBV5-1 and TRBJ2-1, with TRBD2 matching 7 bases. The CDR3 spans 13 residues. Germline assignment: CDR1 SGHRS and CDR2 YFSETQ. The ends lost 4 bases at V and 6 bases at J; junction bases unmatched: 4. For the CDR3, the DNA is TGCGCCAGCAGCCCGGGGGGTAGCAATGAGCAGTTCTTC. Translation: CASSPGGSNEQFF.

The chain uses TRBV30 and TRBJ2-1; weak D call: TRBD2 (7 bases). Germline V gives CDR1 GTSNPN, CDR2 SVGIG (reference sequence). This CDR3 spans 12 amino acids. The V end lost 1 base, the J end lost 15 bases, and 16 bases lay between the germline ends. The CDR3 sequence: CAWSEGGGVPFF. CDR3 DNA: TGTGCCTGGAGTGAGGGGGGGGGAGTTCCGTTCTTC.

The CDR3 DNA follows: TGTGCCAGCAGCTTGAGAACGGGACAGGGGGCGGGAGATACGCAGTATTTT. It is translated as CASSLRTGQGAGDTQYF. The chain is built from TRBV7-9 and TRBJ2-3; TRBD1 agrees at 12 bases. The CDR3 has 17 amino acids. Germline-derived CDR1 and CDR2 are SEHNR and FQNEAQ (reference sequence). Trimming at V came to 3 bases and at J to 5 bases, leaving 9 bases not matched to a gene.

The chain couples TRBV29-1 to TRBJ1-2, with D perhaps TRBD1 (6 bases). The CDR3 covers 14 residues. Trimming left V 0 bases short and J 2 bases short, with 10 bases between. Germline V CDR1 and CDR2: SQVTM, ANQGSEA. This chain's CDR3 is CSVEDGGANYGYTF. CDR3 coding DNA: TGCAGCGTTGAAGATGGGGGGGCAAACTATGGCTACACCTTC.

V gene TRBV19 combines with J gene TRBJ2-1; 8 bases agree with TRBD1. Trimming removed 8 bases from V and 7 bases from J; junction bases left unmatched: 10. The germline CDR1 and CDR2 sequences are LNHDA and SQIVND (reference sequence). The CDR3 is made up of 14 amino acids. The CDR3 sequence is CASATQGAVNEQFF. The CDR3 nucleotides read TGTGCCAGTGCCACCCAGGGGGCGGTTAATGAGCAGTTCTTC. The variable domain in full, with the rest retrieved from reference TRBV19 and TRBJ2-1, is DGGITQSPKYLFRKEGQNVTLSCEQNLNHDAMYWYRQDPGQGLRLIYYSQIVNDFQKGDIAEGYSVSREKKESFPLTVTSAQKNPTAFYLCASATQGAVNEQFFGPGTRLTVL.

This chain uses TRBV13 with TRBJ2-7; tentatively, D is TRBD1 (6 bases). Trimming stripped 1 base from V and 2 bases from J, with 12 bases between. The CDR3 extends over 15 amino acids. Germline V gene lookup returns CDR1 PRHDT and CDR2 FYEKMQ (reference sequence). The CDR3 loop reads CASSLDTGLPYEQYF. CDR3 DNA: TGTGCCAGCAGCTTAGATACAGGGTTGCCCTACGAGCAGTACTTC.

The J gene is TRBJ1-1, the V gene TRBV19; D gene uncertain. V lost 6 bases to trimming and J lost 1 base, with 3 bases between them. The CDR3 sequence is 11 residues long. Germline assignment: CDR1 LNHDA and CDR2 SQIVND (reference sequence). The CDR3 region is CASSRNTEAFF. In DNA form, the CDR3 reads TGTGCCAGTAGCAGGAACACTGAAGCTTTCTTT.